This TCR beta chain came from a study of blood T cell repertoires in COVID-19. About the study: Samples taken during acute and convalescent COVID-19 were collected in the United States, Italy and Spain. T cells, B-cell-depleted T cells, or PBMCs provided the cDNA or gDNA that served as material.

This CDR3 has 16 amino acids. The V end lost 0 bases, the J end lost 7 bases, and 13 bases lay between the germline ends. In germline, CDR1 is SGHVS, CDR2 FQNEAQ. Per the authors' pipeline: Reference gene primer amplification in the assay estimated nucleated cell counts. TCRdb's copy holds only in-frame clones and misses some; the assay was immunoSEQ multiplex PCR. That table supplies the V and J calls and clone size; D and trimming were determined from the DNA. The data show around 250,000 clones, roughly 80% seen once. The sequence was collected from a woman under 30 with acute or convalescent COVID-19. The chain joins TRBV7-8 to TRBJ1-6, with a possible D match to TRBD1 (6 bases). Sequencing was carried out using peripheral blood. The CDR3 DNA follows: TGTGCCAGCAGCTTAGCGTCCAGGGGAGTGAATTCACCCCTCCACTTT. As protein: CASSLASRGVNSPLHF.